Listed here are 3 T cell receptor beta chains from one sample, sequenced in a study of cytomegalovirus exposure and HLA in healthy donors. TCRdb's copy holds only in-frame clones and misses some; the assay was immunoSEQ multiplex PCR. The sample includes more than 300,000 clones, around 86% seen only once; the top ten take about 0.8%. The sequenced sample was PBMCs. These receptors all come from a woman younger than 35 in good health and CMV-seronegative.

The rearrangement uses TRBV7-2 and TRBJ2-3, with no clear D. This CDR3 spans 13 amino acids. The V gene lost 2 bases and the J gene lost 7 bases, with 10 bases spanning the gap. The germline CDR1 and CDR2 sequences are SGHTA and FQGNSA. CDR3 in amino acids: CASSLNFLYTQYF. Here the CDR3 DNA reads TGTGCCAGCAGCTTAAATTTTCTGTATACGCAGTATTTT.

This chain uses TRBV27 with TRBJ1-4; no reliable D call. The V and J ends lost 3 bases and 0 bases respectively, with 5 bases between them. Looked up from germline, CDR1 is MNHEY and CDR2 is SMNVEV (reference sequence). CDR3 length equals 14 residues. The CDR3 region has the DNA TGTGCCAGCAGTTTTTATGCAACTAATGAAAAACTGTTTTTT. Its protein product is CASSFYATNEKLFF.

This clone was seen once. V usage is TRBV5-1 and J usage is TRBJ2-5; 8 positions match TRBD2. This CDR3 has 14 residues. The junction had 4 bases not matched to a gene; V was cut back by 5 bases and J by 1 base. Germline-derived CDR1 and CDR2 are SGHRS and YFSETQ. The CDR3, as DNA: TGCGCCAGCAGTCCCGGGGGGGCCCAAGAGACCCAGTACTTC. Its protein is CASSPGGAQETQYF.